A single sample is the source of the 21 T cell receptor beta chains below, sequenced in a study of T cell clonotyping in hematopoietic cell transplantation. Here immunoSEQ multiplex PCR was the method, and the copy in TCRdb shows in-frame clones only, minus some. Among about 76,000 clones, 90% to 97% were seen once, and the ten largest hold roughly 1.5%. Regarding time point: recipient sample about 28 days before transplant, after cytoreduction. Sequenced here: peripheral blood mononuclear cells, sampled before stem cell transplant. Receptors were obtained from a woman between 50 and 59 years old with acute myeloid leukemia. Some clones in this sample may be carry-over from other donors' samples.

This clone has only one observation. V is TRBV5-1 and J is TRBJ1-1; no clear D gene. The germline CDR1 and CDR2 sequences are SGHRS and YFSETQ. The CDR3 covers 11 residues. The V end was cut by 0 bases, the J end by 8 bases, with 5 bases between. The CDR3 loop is CASSLGTEAFF. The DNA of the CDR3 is TGCGCCAGCAGCTTGGGTACGGAAGCTTTCTTT.

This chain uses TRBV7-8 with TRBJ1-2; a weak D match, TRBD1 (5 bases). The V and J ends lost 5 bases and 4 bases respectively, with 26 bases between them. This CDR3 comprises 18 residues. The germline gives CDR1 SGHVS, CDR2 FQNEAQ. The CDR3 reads CASSERAAPGGGAYGYTF. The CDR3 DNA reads TGTGCCAGCAGCGAGCGTGCAGCCCCAGGCGGCGGGGCCTATGGCTACACCTTC.

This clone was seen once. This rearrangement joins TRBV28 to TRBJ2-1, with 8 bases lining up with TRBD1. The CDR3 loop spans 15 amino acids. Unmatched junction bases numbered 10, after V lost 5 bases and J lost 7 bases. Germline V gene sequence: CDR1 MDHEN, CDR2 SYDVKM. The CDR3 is CASSITGGLLNEQFF. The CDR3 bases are TGTGCCAGCAGTATCACAGGGGGTCTACTTAATGAGCAGTTCTTC. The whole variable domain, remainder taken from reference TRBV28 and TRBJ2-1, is DVKVTQSSRYLVKRTGEKVFLECVQDMDHENMFWYRQDPGLGLRLIYFSYDVKMKEKGDIPEGYSVSREKKERFSLILESASTNQTSMYLCASSITGGLLNEQFFGPGTRLTVL.

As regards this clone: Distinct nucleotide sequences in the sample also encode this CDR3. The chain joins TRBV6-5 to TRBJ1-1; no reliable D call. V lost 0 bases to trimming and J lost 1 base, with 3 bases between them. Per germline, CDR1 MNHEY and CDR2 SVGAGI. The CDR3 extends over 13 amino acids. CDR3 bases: TGTGCCAGCAGTTACTCTAAGAACACTGAAGCTTTCTTT. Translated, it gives CASSYSKNTEAFF.

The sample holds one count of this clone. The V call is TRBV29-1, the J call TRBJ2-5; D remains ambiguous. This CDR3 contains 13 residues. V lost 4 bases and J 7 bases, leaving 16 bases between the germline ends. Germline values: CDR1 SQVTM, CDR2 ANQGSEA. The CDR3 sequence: CSVGRLAGGTQYF. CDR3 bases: TGCAGCGTTGGGCGTCTCGCCGGCGGGACCCAGTACTTC.

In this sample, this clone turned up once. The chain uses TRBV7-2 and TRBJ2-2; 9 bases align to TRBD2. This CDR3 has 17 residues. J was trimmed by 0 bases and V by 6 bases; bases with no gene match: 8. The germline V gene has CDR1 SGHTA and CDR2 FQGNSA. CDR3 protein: CASSFPGLASNTGELFF. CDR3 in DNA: TGTGCCAGCAGTTTCCCGGGACTAGCATCGAACACCGGGGAGCTGTTTTTT.

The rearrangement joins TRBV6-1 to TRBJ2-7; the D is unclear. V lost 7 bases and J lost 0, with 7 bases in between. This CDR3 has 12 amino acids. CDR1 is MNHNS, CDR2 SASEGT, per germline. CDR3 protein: CASNQISYEQYF. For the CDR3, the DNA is TGTGCCAGCAACCAGATCTCCTACGAGCAGTACTTC.

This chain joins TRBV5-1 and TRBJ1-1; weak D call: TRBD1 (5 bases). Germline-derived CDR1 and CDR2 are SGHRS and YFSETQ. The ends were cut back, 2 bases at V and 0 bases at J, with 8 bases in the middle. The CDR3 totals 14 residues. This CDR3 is CASSFDSMNTEAFF. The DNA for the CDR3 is TGCGCCAGCAGCTTCGACAGCATGAACACTGAAGCTTTCTTT.

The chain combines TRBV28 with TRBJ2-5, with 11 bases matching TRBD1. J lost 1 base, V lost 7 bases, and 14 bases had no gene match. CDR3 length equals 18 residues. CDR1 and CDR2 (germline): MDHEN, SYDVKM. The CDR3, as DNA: TGTGCCAGCAACGCCGGGACAGGGGGTATCATATTCCAAGAGACCCAGTACTTC. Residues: CASNAGTGGIIFQETQYF. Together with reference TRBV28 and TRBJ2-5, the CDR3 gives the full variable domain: DVKVTQSSRYLVKRTGEKVFLECVQDMDHENMFWYRQDPGLGLRLIYFSYDVKMKEKGDIPEGYSVSREKKERFSLILESASTNQTSMYLCASNAGTGGIIFQETQYFGPGTRLLVL.

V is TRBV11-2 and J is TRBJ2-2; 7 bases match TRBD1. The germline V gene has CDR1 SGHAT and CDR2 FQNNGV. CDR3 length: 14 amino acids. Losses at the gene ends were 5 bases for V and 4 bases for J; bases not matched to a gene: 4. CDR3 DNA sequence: TGTGCCAGCAGCCAGACAGGGAGCACCGGGGAGCTGTTTTTT. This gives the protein CASSQTGSTGELFF.

The CDR3 region is CASMRGYNEQFF. CDR3 coding DNA: TGTGCCAGCATGAGGGGGTACAATGAGCAGTTCTTC. The chain recombines TRBV2 with TRBJ2-1, with D perhaps TRBD1 (6 bases). There are 12 residues in the CDR3. Germline V gives CDR1 SNHLY, CDR2 FYNNEI. V lost 7 bases and J 4 bases, leaving 8 bases between the germline ends.

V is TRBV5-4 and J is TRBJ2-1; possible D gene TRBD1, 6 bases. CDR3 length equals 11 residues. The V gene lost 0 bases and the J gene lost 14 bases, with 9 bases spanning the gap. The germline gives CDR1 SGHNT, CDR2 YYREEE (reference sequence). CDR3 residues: CASSLDRVKFF. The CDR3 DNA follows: TGTGCCAGCAGCTTGGACAGGGTAAAGTTCTTC.

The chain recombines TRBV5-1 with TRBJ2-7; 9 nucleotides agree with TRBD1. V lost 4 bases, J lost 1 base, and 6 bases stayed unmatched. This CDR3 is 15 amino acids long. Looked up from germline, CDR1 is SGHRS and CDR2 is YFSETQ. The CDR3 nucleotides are TGCGCCAGCAGCCCCTCCGGACAGGGGTCCTACGAGCAGTACTTC. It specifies CASSPSGQGSYEQYF.

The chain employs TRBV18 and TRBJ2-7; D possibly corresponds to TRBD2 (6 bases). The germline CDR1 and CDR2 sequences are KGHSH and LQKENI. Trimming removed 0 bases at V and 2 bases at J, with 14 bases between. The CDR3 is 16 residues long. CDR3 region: CASSPPLTGSPYEQYF. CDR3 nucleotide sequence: TGTGCCAGCTCACCACCTCTGACCGGGAGCCCCTACGAGCAGTACTTC.

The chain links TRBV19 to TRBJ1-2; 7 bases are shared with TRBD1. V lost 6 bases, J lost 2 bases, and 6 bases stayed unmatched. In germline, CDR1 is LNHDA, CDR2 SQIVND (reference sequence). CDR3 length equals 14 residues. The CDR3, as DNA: TGTGCCAGTAGACGAGGACAGGACAACTATGGCTACACCTTC. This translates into CASRRGQDNYGYTF.

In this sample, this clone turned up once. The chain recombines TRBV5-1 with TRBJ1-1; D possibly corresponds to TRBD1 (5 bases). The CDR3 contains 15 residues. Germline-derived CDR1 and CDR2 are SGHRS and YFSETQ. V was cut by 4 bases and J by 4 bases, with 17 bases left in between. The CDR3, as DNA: TGCGCCAGCAGCCTTAACGAGGGGCACGGCACTGAAGCTTTCTTT. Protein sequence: CASSLNEGHGTEAFF. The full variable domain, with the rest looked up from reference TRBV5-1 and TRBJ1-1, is KAGVTQTPRYLIKTRGQQVTLSCSPISGHRSVSWYQQTPGQGLQFLFEYFSETQRNKGNFPGRFSGRQFSNSRSEMNVSTLELGDSALYLCASSLNEGHGTEAFFGQGTRLTVV.

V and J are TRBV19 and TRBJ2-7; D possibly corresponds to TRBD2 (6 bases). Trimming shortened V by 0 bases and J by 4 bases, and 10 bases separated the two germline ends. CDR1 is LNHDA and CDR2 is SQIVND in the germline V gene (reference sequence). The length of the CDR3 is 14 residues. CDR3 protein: CASSIDPGTYEQYF. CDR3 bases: TGTGCCAGTAGTATAGATCCAGGGACTTACGAGCAGTACTTC.

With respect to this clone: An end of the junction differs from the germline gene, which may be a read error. The CDR3 spells CASSVTSGNAGELFF. CDR3 bases: TGTGCCAGCAGCGTTACTAGCGGGAACGCCGGGGAGCTGTTTTTT. The chain carries TRBV28 and TRBJ2-2, with 10 positions matching TRBD2. Germline lookup yields CDR1 MDHEN and CDR2 SYDVKM. This CDR3 has 15 residues.

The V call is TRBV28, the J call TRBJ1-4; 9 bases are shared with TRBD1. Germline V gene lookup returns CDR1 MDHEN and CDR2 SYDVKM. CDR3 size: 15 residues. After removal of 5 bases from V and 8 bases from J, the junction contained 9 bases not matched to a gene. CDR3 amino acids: CASSVQGASREKLFF. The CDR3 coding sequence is TGTGCCAGCAGTGTACAGGGGGCCAGTAGAGAAAAACTGTTTTTT. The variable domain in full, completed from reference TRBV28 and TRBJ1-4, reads DVKVTQSSRYLVKRTGEKVFLECVQDMDHENMFWYRQDPGLGLRLIYFSYDVKMKEKGDIPEGYSVSREKKERFSLILESASTNQTSMYLCASSVQGASREKLFFGSGTQLSVL.

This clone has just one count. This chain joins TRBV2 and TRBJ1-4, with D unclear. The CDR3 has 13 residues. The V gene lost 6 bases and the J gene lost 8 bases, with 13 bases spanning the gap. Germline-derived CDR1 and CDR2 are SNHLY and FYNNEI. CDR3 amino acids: CASRWGVGEKLFF. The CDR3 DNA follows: TGTGCCAGCAGATGGGGTGTCGGGGAAAAACTGTTTTTT.

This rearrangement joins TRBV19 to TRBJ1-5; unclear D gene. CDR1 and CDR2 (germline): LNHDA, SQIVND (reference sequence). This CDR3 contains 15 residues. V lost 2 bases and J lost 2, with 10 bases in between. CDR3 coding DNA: TGTGCCAGTAGTATAAACTCGGGAGGCAATCAGCCCCAGCATTTT. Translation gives CASSINSGGNQPQHF.